These 20 T cell receptor beta chains originate from one sample sequenced in a study of CD8+CD57+ T cells in acquired aplastic anemia. CDR3 and TCR beta VDJ profiling relied on genomic DNA as the template. TCRdb independently ran MiXCR on the reads; one entry per CDR3 protein. The sample holds under 200,000 distinct CDR3 sequences; roughly 48% are singletons and the top ten take 1.1%. Sequencing was performed on sorted CD4+, CD8+, or CD8+CD57+ T cells (not recorded which) from PBMCs. All receptors derive from a human donor in good health.

The chain combines TRBV5-8 with TRBJ2-3, with D possibly being TRBD2 (6 bases). The V gene's germline CDR1 is SGHTS and CDR2 YDEGEE. The CDR3 covers 14 residues. The ends were cut back, 4 bases at V and 6 bases at J, with 15 bases in the middle. CDR3 residues: CASSPSLGGDTQYF. For the CDR3, the DNA is TGTGCCAGCAGCCCTAGCCTTGGGGGGGATACGCAGTATTTT.

The table lists this clonotype with many counts. The rearrangement links TRBV5-4 to TRBJ1-6; the match to TRBD1 covers 8 bases. V lost 6 bases, J lost 10 bases, and 9 bases stayed unmatched. Looked up from germline, CDR1 is SGHNT and CDR2 is YYREEE (reference sequence). The length of the CDR3 is 14 residues. Written as DNA, the CDR3 is TGTGCCAGCACCATGGACAGGGAAGGGTCACCCCTCCACTTT. Translated, it gives CASTMDREGSPLHF.

About this clonotype itself: This may arise from a read error, as a much more abundant clone is one base away. This chain joins TRBV5-1 and TRBJ2-1, with TRBD1 matching 11 bases. Germline V gene sequence: CDR1 SGHRS, CDR2 YFSETQ. This CDR3 comprises 16 residues. This chain's CDR3 is CASSIGGTGGYNEQLF. In nucleotides, the CDR3 is TGCGCCAGCAGCATCGGCGGGACAGGGGGTTACAATGAGCAGCTCTTC.

This clonotype was counted once. V is TRBV7-6 and J is TRBJ2-2; 11 bases are a match to TRBD2. This CDR3 contains 18 residues. After removal of 5 bases from V and 0 bases from J, the junction contained 8 bases not matched to a gene. Germline values: CDR1 SGHVS, CDR2 FNYEAQ. For the CDR3, the DNA is TGTGCCAGCAGCCGGAATAGCGGGGGGGCCCCGAACACCGGGGAGCTGTTTTTT. This encodes CASSRNSGGAPNTGELFF. Full variable domain (missing parts from reference TRBV7-6 and TRBJ2-2): GAGVSQSPRYKVTKRGQDVALRCDPISGHVSLYWYRQALGQGPEFLTYFNYEAQQDKSGLPNDRFSAERPEGSISTLTIQRTEQRDSAMYRCASSRNSGGAPNTGELFFGEGSRLTVL.

A remark on this clonotype: A single base separates this from a much larger clone, so it may be a read error. The gene calls are TRBV6-4 and TRBJ1-2; D might be TRBD1 (5 bases). The germline gives CDR1 MRHNA, CDR2 SNTAGT. The CDR3 contains 14 residues. The CDR3 protein is CASSPQGGFHGYAF. DNA for the CDR3: TGTGCCAGCAGCCCCCAGGGAGGGTTCCATGGCTACGCCTTC.

This clonotype was found many times. This sequence joins TRBV20-1 and TRBJ2-1; tentative D call: TRBD1 (5 bases). This CDR3 comprises 12 residues. V lost 4 bases to trimming and J lost 4 bases, with 8 bases between them. Germline V gene sequence: CDR1 DFQATT, CDR2 SNEGSKA (reference sequence). The CDR3 bases are TGCAGTGCTAAGGGGAATTACAATGAGCAGTTCTTC. The encoded protein is CSAKGNYNEQFF.

This rearrangement joins TRBV5-4 to TRBJ1-2, with no clear D. CDR3 length: 11 amino acids. Germline CDR1 is SGHNT and CDR2 is YYREEE (reference sequence). Trimming took 0 bases from V and 8 from J, leaving 5 bases between them. The CDR3 protein is CASSLDGGYTF. CDR3 bases: TGTGCCAGCAGCTTGGATGGGGGCTACACCTTC.

At least ten counts were recorded for this clonotype. V and J are TRBV7-8 and TRBJ2-3; maybe TRBD2 (5 bases). Germline V gene lookup returns CDR1 SGHVS and CDR2 FQNEAQ. V lost 5 bases, J lost 2 bases, and 17 bases lay in between. The CDR3 has 16 amino acids. The CDR3 bases are TGTGCCAGCAGCCCCTCGGGTAACGACTACACAGATACGCAGTATTTT. This translates into CASSPSGNDYTDTQYF.

V gene TRBV19 combines with J gene TRBJ1-5; no clear D. The CDR3 runs 13 residues. The ends were cut back, 6 bases at V and 5 bases at J, with 11 bases in the middle. Germline V gene sequence: CDR1 LNHDA, CDR2 SQIVND (reference sequence). Here the CDR3 reads CASSLREDQPQHF. The CDR3 bases are TGTGCCAGTAGCCTTAGGGAGGATCAGCCCCAGCATTTT.

This clonotype was counted ten times or more. The V gene is TRBV7-2, the J gene TRBJ1-2; 11 nucleotides align to TRBD1. Germline loops: CDR1 SGHTA, CDR2 FQGNSA. The CDR3 has 15 amino acids. V shed 5 bases and J 4 bases; nucleotides not matched to a gene: 6. This CDR3 reads CASSPRTGGGYGYTF. The CDR3 region has the DNA TGTGCCAGCAGCCCTCGGACAGGGGGCGGCTATGGCTACACCTTC.

This clonotype was detected ten times or more. The chain has TRBV7-9 and TRBJ1-1; no clear D. The CDR3 loop spans 13 amino acids. Per the germline V gene, CDR1 is SEHNR and CDR2 is FQNEAQ (reference sequence). V was trimmed by 4 bases and J by 7 bases, leaving 13 bases between them. The CDR3 DNA follows: TGTGCCAGCAGCTCGGGATTCACGGATGAAGCTTTCTTT. It translates to CASSSGFTDEAFF.

The genes are TRBV19 and TRBJ2-7; D call uncertain. V lost 2 bases to trimming and J lost 2 bases, with 10 bases between them. The V gene's germline CDR1 is LNHDA and CDR2 SQIVND (reference sequence). The CDR3 loop spans 14 amino acids. The CDR3 nucleotides are TGTGCCAGTAGTATAAGGCGAGGTCCCTACGAGCAGTACTTC. This codes for CASSIRRGPYEQYF.

This clonotype has at least ten counts. DNA for the CDR3: TGTGCCAGCAGCTTACGGAATAGGAACCCGGAGCCCCAGCATTTT. The encoded protein is CASSLRNRNPEPQHF. This chain links TRBV7-8 with TRBJ1-5; D is undetermined. V was trimmed by 2 bases and J by 8 bases, leaving 16 bases between them. This CDR3 region has 15 residues. The germline V gene has CDR1 SGHVS and CDR2 FQNEAQ.

This clonotype was detected many times. The V call is TRBV6-6, the J call TRBJ2-6; D gene uncertain. This CDR3 is 14 amino acids long. Trimming removed 8 bases at V and 2 bases at J, with 10 bases between. CDR1 and CDR2 (germline): MNHNY, SVGAGI (reference sequence). In nucleotides, the CDR3 is TGTGCCAGCTCGACGATTGCTGGGGCCAACGTCCTGACTTTC. This translates into CASSTIAGANVLTF.

In the case of this clonotype: A single base separates this from a much larger clone, so it may be a read error. The chain carries TRBV6-5 and TRBJ1-2; D gene unclear. Trimming shortened V by 4 bases and J by 3 bases, and 6 bases separated the two germline ends. Germline CDR1 reads MNHEY; CDR2 reads SVGAGI. The CDR3 contains 12 residues. The CDR3 coding sequence is TGTGCCAGCAGTTCCGGGGACTATGGCTACACCTTC. It specifies CASSSGDYGYTF.

This clonotype was seen at least ten times. The chain joins TRBV10-1 to TRBJ2-3; 8 bases align to TRBD2. Germline V gene data show CDR1 as WNHNN and CDR2 as SYGVQD (reference sequence). The CDR3 has 16 residues. Losses at the gene ends were 5 bases for V and 5 bases for J; bases not matched to a gene: 12. CDR3 DNA sequence: TGCGCCAGCAGTCGACAGCGGGGGAGGGCCGGAGATACGCAGTATTTT. Protein: CASSRQRGRAGDTQYF.

This clonotype has ten or more counts. The chain employs TRBV12-3 or TRBV12-4 and TRBJ2-2; 10 nucleotides align to TRBD1. There are 15 residues in the CDR3. The ends lost 6 bases at V and 3 bases at J; junction bases unmatched: 4. The CDR3 DNA sequence: TGTGCCAGCAGAAGGGACAGGGGCGACACCGGGGAGCTGTTTTTT. Protein product: CASRRDRGDTGELFF.

Only one count was recorded for this clonotype. The chain uses TRBV12-3 or TRBV12-4 and TRBJ1-1; 12 bases match TRBD1. The V and J ends lost 6 bases and 5 bases, in that order; junction bases with no gene match: 7. The length of the CDR3 is 15 residues. This CDR3 is CASSWGTGGETEAFF. DNA for the CDR3: TGTGCCAGCAGCTGGGGGACAGGGGGCGAGACTGAAGCTTTCTTT.

This clonotype was picked up a small number of times. This sequence may be a read error, since a much larger clone differs from it by one base. The chain recombines TRBV7-3 with TRBJ2-1; tentatively, D is TRBD2 (6 bases). The CDR3 extends over 15 amino acids. CDR1 is SGHTA and CDR2 is FQGTGA in the germline V gene. The CDR3 protein is CASSPQEEDYSEQFF. The CDR3 DNA follows: TGTGCCAGCAGCCCCCAAGAGGAGGACTACAGTGAGCAGTTCTTC.

At least ten counts were recorded for this clonotype. The chain recombines TRBV12-3 or TRBV12-4 with TRBJ2-7; TRBD2 aligns across 9 bases. This CDR3 spans 14 amino acids. Trimming at V came to 6 bases and at J to 3 bases, leaving 6 bases not matched to a gene. The CDR3 region is CASSPGLARYEQYF. Written as DNA, the CDR3 is TGTGCCAGCAGCCCGGGACTAGCACGCTACGAGCAGTACTTC.